This T cell receptor beta chain was sequenced in a study of identical twins. The study's findings and limits: Beta out-of-frame sequences displayed a weaker excess of sharing between twins. In cord blood, abundant beta clonotypes had fewer insertions; memory showed no trend.

There are many counts of this clonotype. Its antigen remains unidentified. The cDNA had a unique molecular identifier and a template-switch universal primer site. TCRdb re-analysed the 5' RACE reads in MiXCR, keeping a single row per CDR3 protein. Among fewer than 800,000 distinct CDR3 sequences, about 7.1% were seen once, and the ten largest hold about 1.5%. All of the donors were Caucasians in good health. CDR3 length equals 15 residues. Trimming took 3 bases from V and 4 from J, leaving 14 bases between them. This sample also appeared in a second study, on yellow fever vaccine responses in identical twins.

V and J are TRBV12-3 or TRBV12-4 and TRBJ2-3; tentative D call: TRBD2 (6 bases). The specimen was PBMCs. This clonotype was sampled from a woman aged 18 to 35 in good health. The CDR3 here is CASSFWGDSPDTQYF. CDR3 DNA: TGTGCCAGCAGTTTCTGGGGGGACTCGCCAGATACGCAGTATTTT.